The source of this TCR beta chain is a study of blood T cell repertoires in COVID-19. Study overall: The cDNA or gDNA used as material had been derived from T cells, B-cell-depleted T cells, or PBMCs.

Clones were read by immunoSEQ multiplex PCR, and TCRdb kept only the in-frame ones, dropping some. This sample has roughly 180,000 clones, with roughly 84% found just once. V was trimmed by 7 bases and J by 2 bases, leaving 15 bases between them. The CDR3 extends over 14 amino acids. CDR1 and CDR2 (germline): SGHRS, YFSETQ. This sequence joins TRBV5-1 and TRBJ1-1; no definite D call. The TCR comes from a man aged 55 to 70 who had recovered from COVID-19. The specimen was PBMCs or T cells enriched from blood (not recorded which). Written as DNA, the CDR3 is TGCGCCAGCGGCGGTGGCCCGGAAAACACTGAAGCTTTCTTT. Translating gives CASGGGPENTEAFF.